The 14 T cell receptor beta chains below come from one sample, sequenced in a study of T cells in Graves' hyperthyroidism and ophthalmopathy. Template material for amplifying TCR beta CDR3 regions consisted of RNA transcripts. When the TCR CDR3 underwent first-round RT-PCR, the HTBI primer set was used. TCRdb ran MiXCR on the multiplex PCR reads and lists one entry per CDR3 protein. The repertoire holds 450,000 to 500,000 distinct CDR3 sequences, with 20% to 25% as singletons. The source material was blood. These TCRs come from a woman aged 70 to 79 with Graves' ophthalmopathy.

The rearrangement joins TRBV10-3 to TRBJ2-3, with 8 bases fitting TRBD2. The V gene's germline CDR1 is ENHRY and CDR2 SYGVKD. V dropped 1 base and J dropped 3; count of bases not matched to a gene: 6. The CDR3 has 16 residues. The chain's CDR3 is CAISELSGSGTDTQYF. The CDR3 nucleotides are TGTGCCATCAGTGAGTTGAGCGGGAGTGGGACAGATACGCAGTATTTT.

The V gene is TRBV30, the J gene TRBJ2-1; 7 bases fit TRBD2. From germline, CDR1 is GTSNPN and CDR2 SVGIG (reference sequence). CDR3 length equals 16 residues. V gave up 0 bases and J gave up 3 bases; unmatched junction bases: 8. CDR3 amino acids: CAWSVVGGLNYNEQFF. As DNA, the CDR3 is TGTGCCTGGAGTGTAGTGGGAGGGCTAAACTACAATGAGCAGTTCTTC.

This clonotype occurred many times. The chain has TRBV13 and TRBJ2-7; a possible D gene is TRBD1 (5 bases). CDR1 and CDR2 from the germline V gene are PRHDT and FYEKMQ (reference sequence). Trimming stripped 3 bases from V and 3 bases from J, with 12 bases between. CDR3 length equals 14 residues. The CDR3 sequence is CASSFNGGHYEQYF. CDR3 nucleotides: TGTGCCAGCAGCTTCAATGGCGGACACTACGAGCAGTACTTC.

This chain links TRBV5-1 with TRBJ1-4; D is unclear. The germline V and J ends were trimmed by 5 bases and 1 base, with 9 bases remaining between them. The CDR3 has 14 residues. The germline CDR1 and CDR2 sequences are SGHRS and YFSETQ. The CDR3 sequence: CASRLGITNEKLFF. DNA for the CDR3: TGCGCCAGCAGGCTAGGGATAACTAATGAAAAACTGTTTTTT.

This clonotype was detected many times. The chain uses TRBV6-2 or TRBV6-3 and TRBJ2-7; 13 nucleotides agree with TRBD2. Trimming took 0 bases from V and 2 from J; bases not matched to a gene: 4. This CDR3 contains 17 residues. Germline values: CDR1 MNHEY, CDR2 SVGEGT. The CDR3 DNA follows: TGTGCCAGCAGTTACTCGAGACTAGCGGGAGGCCCCTACGAGCAGTACTTC. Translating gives CASSYSRLAGGPYEQYF.

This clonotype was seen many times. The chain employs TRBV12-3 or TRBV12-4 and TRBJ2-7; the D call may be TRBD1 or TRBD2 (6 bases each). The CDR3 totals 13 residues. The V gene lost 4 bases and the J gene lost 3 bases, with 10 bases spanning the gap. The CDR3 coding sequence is TGTGCCAGCAGTTCGGAGGGACACTACGAGCAGTACTTC. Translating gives CASSSEGHYEQYF.

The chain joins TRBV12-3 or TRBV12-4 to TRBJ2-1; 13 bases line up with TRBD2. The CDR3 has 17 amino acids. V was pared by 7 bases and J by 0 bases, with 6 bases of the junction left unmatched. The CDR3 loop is CASTLTSGRSSYNEQFF. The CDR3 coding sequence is TGTGCCAGCACCTTGACTAGCGGGAGGAGCTCCTACAATGAGCAGTTCTTC.

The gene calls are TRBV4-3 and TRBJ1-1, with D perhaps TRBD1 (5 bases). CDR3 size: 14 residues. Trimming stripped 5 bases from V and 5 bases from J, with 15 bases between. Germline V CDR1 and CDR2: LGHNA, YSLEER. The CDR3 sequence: CASSRDDGYTEAFF. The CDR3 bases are TGCGCCAGCAGCAGGGACGACGGGTATACTGAAGCTTTCTTT.

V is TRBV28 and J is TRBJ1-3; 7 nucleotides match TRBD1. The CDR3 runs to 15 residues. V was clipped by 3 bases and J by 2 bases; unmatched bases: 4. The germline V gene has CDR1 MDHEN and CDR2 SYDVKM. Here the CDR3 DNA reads TGTGCCAGCAGTTTCCCGACAGGGACTGGAAACACCATATATTTT. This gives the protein CASSFPTGTGNTIYF.

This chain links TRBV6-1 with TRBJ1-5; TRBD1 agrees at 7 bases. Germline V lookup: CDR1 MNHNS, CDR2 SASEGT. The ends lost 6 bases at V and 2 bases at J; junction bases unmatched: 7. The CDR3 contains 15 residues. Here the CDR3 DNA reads TGTGCCAGCAGCAGGGGGGGGGAAGGCAATCAGCCCCAGCATTTT. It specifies CASSRGGEGNQPQHF.

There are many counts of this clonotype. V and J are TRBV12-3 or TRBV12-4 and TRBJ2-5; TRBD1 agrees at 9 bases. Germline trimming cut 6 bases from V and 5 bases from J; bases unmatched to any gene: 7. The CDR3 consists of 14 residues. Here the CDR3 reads CASRETGGGETQYF. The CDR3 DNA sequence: TGTGCCAGCAGAGAAACAGGGGGCGGTGAGACCCAGTACTTC.

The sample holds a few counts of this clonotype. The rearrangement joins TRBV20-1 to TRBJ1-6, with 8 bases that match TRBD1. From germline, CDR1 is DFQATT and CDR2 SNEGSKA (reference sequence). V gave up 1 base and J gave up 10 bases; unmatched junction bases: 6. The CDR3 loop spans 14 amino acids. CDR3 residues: CSARAGQGASPLHF. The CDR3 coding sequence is TGCAGTGCTAGAGCGGGGCAGGGGGCCTCACCCCTCCACTTT.

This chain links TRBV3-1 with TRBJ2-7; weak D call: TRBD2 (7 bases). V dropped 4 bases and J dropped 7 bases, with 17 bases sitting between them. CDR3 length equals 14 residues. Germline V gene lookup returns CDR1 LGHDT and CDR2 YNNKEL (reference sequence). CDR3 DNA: TGTGCCAGCAGCCCCCAAGGGGGGGTGGGGGAGCAGTACTTC. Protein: CASSPQGGVGEQYF.

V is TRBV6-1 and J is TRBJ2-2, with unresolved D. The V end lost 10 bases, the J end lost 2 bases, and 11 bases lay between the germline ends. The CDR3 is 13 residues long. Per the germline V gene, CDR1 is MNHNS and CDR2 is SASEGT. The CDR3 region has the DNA TGTGCCACCCGGTTTCCAAACACCGGGGAGCTGTTTTTT. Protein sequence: CATRFPNTGELFF.